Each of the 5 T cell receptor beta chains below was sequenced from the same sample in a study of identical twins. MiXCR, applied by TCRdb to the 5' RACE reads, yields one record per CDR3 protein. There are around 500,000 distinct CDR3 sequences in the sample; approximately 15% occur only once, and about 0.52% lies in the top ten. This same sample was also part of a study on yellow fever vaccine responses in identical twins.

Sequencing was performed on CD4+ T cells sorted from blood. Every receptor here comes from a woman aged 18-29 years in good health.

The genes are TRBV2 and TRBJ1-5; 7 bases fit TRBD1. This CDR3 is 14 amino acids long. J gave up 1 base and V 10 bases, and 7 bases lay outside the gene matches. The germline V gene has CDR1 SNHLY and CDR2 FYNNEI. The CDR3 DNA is TGTGCCACCGCAGGGGGTGGAAGCAATCAGCCCCAGCATTTT. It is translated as CATAGGGSNQPQHF.

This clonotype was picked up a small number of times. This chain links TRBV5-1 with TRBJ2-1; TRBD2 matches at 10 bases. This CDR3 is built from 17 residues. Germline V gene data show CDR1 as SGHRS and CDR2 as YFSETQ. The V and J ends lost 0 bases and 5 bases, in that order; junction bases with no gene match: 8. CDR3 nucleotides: TGCGCCAGCAGCTTGGGGGTAGCGGGGGGTAACCACAATGAGCAGTTCTTC. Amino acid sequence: CASSLGVAGGNHNEQFF.

The CDR3 protein is CASSLVPGEVDEQFF. As DNA, the CDR3 is TGCGCCAGCAGCTTGGTTCCGGGGGAGGTAGATGAGCAGTTCTTC. The chain is built from TRBV5-1 and TRBJ2-1; D perhaps matches TRBD2 (6 bases). The CDR3 is made up of 15 amino acids. V was pared by 0 bases and J by 8 bases, with 15 bases between. Germline CDR1 reads SGHRS; CDR2 reads YFSETQ.

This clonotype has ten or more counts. The DNA of the CDR3 is TGTGCCAGCAGCTGGAGAGGGACAGGGGATAGGTACGAGCAGTACTTC. Its protein is CASSWRGTGDRYEQYF. The V and J genes are TRBV7-8 and TRBJ2-7, with TRBD1 identical over 10 bases. J lost 4 bases, V lost 4 bases, and 10 bases had no gene match. The germline V gene encodes CDR1 SGHVS and CDR2 FQNEAQ. The CDR3 length is 16 residues.

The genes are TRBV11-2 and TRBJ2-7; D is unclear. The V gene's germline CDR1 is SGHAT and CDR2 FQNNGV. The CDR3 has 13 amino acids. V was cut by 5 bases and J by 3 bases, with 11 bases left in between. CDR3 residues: CASSRSRIYEQYF. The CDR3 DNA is TGTGCCAGCAGCCGAAGCCGGATCTACGAGCAGTACTTC.